The rows below give T cell receptor beta chains drawn from one sample of a study of OX40 agonist ivuxolimab in advanced cancers. Profiled with immunoSEQ multiplex PCR; TCRdb holds only in-frame clones, not every one. The sample holds fewer than 80,000 clones, over 80% seen once. This material consisted of CD4+ or CD8+ T cells sorted from blood, taken in a trial of the OX40 agonist ivuxolimab. The receptors were sampled from an adult with an advanced solid tumor such as melanoma, head and neck, liver or kidney cancer. The CDR3 runs from the conserved cysteine through the conserved F or W. A D gene is named only where the DNA matches it firmly. Some rows mark clone size as missing; the rest say once, few, many or name a class of expanded clone.

v_gene: TRBV7-9
d_gene: NA
abundance: once
j_gene: TRBJ1-5
len: 14
CDR3nt: TGTGCCAGCAGCTCGGGACACCTCAATCAGCCCCAGCATTTT
CDR3aa: CASSSGHLNQPQHF

v_gene: TRBV9
d_gene: NA
abundance: NA
j_gene: TRBJ1-2
len: 12
CDR3nt: TGTGCCAGCAGCGTAGGCGTCTATGGCTACACCTTC
CDR3aa: CASSVGVYGYTF

v_gene: TRBV18
d_gene: NA
abundance: NA
j_gene: TRBJ2-5
len: 14
CDR3nt: TGTGCCAGCTCACCACGCAATAGGGAAGAGACCCAGTACTTC
CDR3aa: CASSPRNREETQYF

v_gene: TRBV5-1
d_gene: NA
abundance: NA
j_gene: TRBJ2-2
len: 16
CDR3nt: TGCGCCAGCAGCTTGGATGTCGGCAGCCTTTACGGGGAGCTGTTTTTT
CDR3aa: CASSLDVGSLYGELFF

v_gene: TRBV7-7
d_gene: NA
abundance: NA
j_gene: TRBJ1-1
len: 17
CDR3nt: TGTGCTAGCAGCTTAAATGGCTGGGGAACCATGAACACTGAAGCTTTCTTT
CDR3aa: CASSLNGWGTMNTEAFF

v_gene: TRBV6-5
d_gene: TRBD1
abundance: NA
j_gene: TRBJ1-2
len: 15
CDR3nt: TGTGCCAGCAGTTACTCGCAGGGGGCTAACTATGGCTACACCTTC
CDR3aa: CASSYSQGANYGYTF

v_gene: TRBV11-2
d_gene: NA
abundance: NA
j_gene: TRBJ1-3
len: 16
CDR3nt: TGTGCCAGCAGCCCGTTGACAACCTCTGGCGGAAACACCATATATTTT
CDR3aa: CASSPLTTSGGNTIYF

v_gene: TRBV5-6
d_gene: TRBD2
abundance: NA
j_gene: TRBJ2-1
len: 14
CDR3nt: TGTGCCAGCAGCTTGACGGGGAGGGTGAATGAGCAGTTCTTC
CDR3aa: CASSLTGRVNEQFF

v_gene: TRBV5-1
d_gene: TRBD2
abundance: once
j_gene: TRBJ2-3
len: 14
CDR3nt: TGCGCCAGCTCGGGGGGGACCAGACAAGATACGCAGTATTTT
CDR3aa: CASSGGTRQDTQYF

v_gene: TRBV7-9
d_gene: NA
abundance: NA
j_gene: TRBJ1-2
len: 14
CDR3nt: TGTGCCAGCAGCTTCCTAGAGGACACTCGAGGCTACACCTTC
CDR3aa: CASSFLEDTRGYTF

v_gene: TRBV18
d_gene: NA
abundance: NA
j_gene: TRBJ2-3
len: 13
CDR3nt: TGTGCCAGCTCACCACCGCCAACAGATACGCAGTATTTT
CDR3aa: CASSPPPTDTQYF

v_gene: TRBV5-1
d_gene: NA
abundance: once
j_gene: TRBJ1-4
len: 15
CDR3nt: TGCGCCAGCAGCTTTCTACAGGCAACTAATGAAAAACTGTTTTTT
CDR3aa: CASSFLQATNEKLFF

v_gene: TRBV2
d_gene: NA
abundance: NA
j_gene: TRBJ2-7
len: 12
CDR3nt: TGTGCCAGCGCGGAGAACTCCTACGAGCAGTACTTC
CDR3aa: CASAENSYEQYF

v_gene: TRBV5-1
d_gene: NA
abundance: NA
j_gene: TRBJ1-1
len: 13
CDR3nt: TGCGCCAGCAGCCTCGGACCAGACACTGAAGCTTTCTTT
CDR3aa: CASSLGPDTEAFF

v_gene: TRBV4-1
d_gene: NA
abundance: NA
j_gene: TRBJ2-4
len: 20
CDR3nt: TGCGCCAGCAGCCAAGACGGAGGAGGCAGACCAGGCCTAGCCAAAAACATTCAGTACTTC
CDR3aa: CASSQDGGGRPGLAKNIQYF

v_gene: TRBV2
d_gene: NA
abundance: NA
j_gene: TRBJ1-6
len: 13
CDR3nt: TGTGCCAGCAGGCAGGGTAGTAATTCACCCCTCCACTTT
CDR3aa: CASRQGSNSPLHF

v_gene: TRBV4-3
d_gene: NA
abundance: NA
j_gene: TRBJ1-1
len: 15
CDR3nt: TGCGCCAGCAGCCAAGGCGGGACCGTGGGCACTGAAGCTTTCTTT
CDR3aa: CASSQGGTVGTEAFF

v_gene: TRBV11-2
d_gene: TRBD1
abundance: few
j_gene: TRBJ2-5
len: 15
CDR3nt: TGTGCCAGCAGCATTCTGACAGGGAACTTGGAGACCCAGTACTTC
CDR3aa: CASSILTGNLETQYF

v_gene: TRBV18
d_gene: TRBD1
abundance: NA
j_gene: TRBJ1-1
len: 15
CDR3nt: TGTGCCAGCTCACCGGGGAAGGGGGCGAACACTGAAGCTTTCTTT
CDR3aa: CASSPGKGANTEAFF

v_gene: TRBV9
d_gene: NA
abundance: few
j_gene: TRBJ1-6
len: 16
CDR3nt: TGTGCCAGCAGCCCGCGTGATGGGGTCTATAATTCACCCCTCCACTTT
CDR3aa: CASSPRDGVYNSPLHF

v_gene: TRBV19
d_gene: NA
abundance: NA
j_gene: TRBJ1-1
len: 13
CDR3nt: TGTGCCAGCGCGGGGCCACGTAGGACTGAAGCTTTCTTT
CDR3aa: CASAGPRRTEAFF

v_gene: TRBV11-3
d_gene: NA
abundance: NA
j_gene: TRBJ1-6
len: 12
CDR3nt: TGTGCCAGCAGCTCAGGGTTTCCACCCCTCCACTTT
CDR3aa: CASSSGFPPLHF

v_gene: TRBV15
d_gene: NA
abundance: NA
j_gene: TRBJ2-3
len: 14
CDR3nt: TGTGCCACCAGCAGAGATAGGGCGTCAGATACGCAGTATTTT
CDR3aa: CATSRDRASDTQYF

v_gene: TRBV18
d_gene: NA
abundance: NA
j_gene: TRBJ2-7
len: 16
CDR3nt: TGTGCCAGCTCACCAGCAACACCCCGCACCTCCTACGAGCAGTACTTC
CDR3aa: CASSPATPRTSYEQYF

v_gene: TRBV4-3
d_gene: TRBD2
abundance: NA
j_gene: TRBJ2-2
len: 17
CDR3nt: TGCGCCAGCAGCCTATTTAGCGGGGGACGGGGCACCGGGGAGCTGTTTTTT
CDR3aa: CASSLFSGGRGTGELFF

v_gene: TRBV28
d_gene: NA
abundance: NA
j_gene: TRBJ1-5
len: 12
CDR3nt: TGTGCCAGCAGCTTGACGGATCAGCCCCAGCATTTT
CDR3aa: CASSLTDQPQHF